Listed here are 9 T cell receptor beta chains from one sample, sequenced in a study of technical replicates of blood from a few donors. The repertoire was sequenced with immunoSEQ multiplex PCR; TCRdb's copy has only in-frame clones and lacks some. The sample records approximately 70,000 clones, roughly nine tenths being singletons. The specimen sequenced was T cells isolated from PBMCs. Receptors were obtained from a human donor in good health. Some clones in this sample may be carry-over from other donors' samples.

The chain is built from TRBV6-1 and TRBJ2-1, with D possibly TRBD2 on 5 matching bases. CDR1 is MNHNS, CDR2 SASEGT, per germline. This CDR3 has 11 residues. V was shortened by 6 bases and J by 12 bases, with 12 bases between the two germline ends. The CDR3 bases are TGTGCCAGCAGCGGAGGTGTTGGGCAGTTCTTC. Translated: CASSGGVGQFF.

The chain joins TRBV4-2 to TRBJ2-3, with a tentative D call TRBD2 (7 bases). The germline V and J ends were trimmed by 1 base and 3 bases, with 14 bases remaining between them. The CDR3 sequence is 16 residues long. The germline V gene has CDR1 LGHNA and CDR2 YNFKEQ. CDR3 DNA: TGTGCCAGCAGCCAAGCAGACCGGGGGGCGACAGATACGCAGTATTTT. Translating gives CASSQADRGATDTQYF.

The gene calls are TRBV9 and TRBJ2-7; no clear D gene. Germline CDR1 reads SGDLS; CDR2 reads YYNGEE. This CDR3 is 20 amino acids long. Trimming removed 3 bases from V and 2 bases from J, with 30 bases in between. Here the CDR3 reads CASSATPRPRPHRLTYEQYF. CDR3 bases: TGTGCCAGCAGCGCAACCCCGCGGCCTCGGCCCCACCGTTTAACCTACGAGCAGTACTTC.

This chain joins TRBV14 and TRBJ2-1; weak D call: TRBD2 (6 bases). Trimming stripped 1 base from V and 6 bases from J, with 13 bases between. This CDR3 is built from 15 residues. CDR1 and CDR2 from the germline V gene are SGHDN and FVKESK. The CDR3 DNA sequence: TGTGCCAGCAGCCAAGCACAGTGGGGACTCAATGAGCAGTTCTTC. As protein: CASSQAQWGLNEQFF.

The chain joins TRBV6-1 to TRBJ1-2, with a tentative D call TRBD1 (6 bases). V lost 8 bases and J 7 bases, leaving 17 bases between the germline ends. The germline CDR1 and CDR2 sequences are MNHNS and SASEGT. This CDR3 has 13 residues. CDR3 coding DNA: TGTGCCAGCCTTGAGGGGGAATTCGGTGGCTACACCTTC. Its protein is CASLEGEFGGYTF.

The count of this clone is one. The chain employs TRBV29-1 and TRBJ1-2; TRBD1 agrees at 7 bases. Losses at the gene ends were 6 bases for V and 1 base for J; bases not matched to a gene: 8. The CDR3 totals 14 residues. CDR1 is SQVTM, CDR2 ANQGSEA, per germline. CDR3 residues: CSVEGGQINYGYTF. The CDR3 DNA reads TGCAGCGTCGAGGGGGGACAGATTAACTATGGCTACACCTTC.

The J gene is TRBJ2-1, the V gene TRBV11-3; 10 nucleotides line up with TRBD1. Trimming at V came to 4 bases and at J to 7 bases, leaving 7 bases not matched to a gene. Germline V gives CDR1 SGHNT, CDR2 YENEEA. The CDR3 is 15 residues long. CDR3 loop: CASSSPGTGVNEQFF. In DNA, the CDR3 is TGTGCCAGCAGCTCTCCCGGGACAGGGGTAAATGAGCAGTTCTTC. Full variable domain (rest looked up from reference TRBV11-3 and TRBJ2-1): EAGVVQSPRYKIIEKKQPVAFWCNPISGHNTLYWYLQNLGQGPELLIRYENEEAVDDSQLPKDRFSAERLKGVDSTLKIQPAELGDSAVYLCASSSPGTGVNEQFFGPGTRLTVL.

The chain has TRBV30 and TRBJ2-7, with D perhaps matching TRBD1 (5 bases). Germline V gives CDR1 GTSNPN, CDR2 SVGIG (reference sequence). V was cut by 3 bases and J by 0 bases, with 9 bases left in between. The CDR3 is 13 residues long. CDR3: CAWSQGPSYEQYF. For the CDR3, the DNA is TGTGCCTGGAGCCAGGGTCCCTCCTACGAGCAGTACTTC.

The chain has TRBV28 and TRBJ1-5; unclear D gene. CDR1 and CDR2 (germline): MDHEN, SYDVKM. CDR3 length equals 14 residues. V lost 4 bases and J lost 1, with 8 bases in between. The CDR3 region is CASSSSGSNQPQHF. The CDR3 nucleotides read TGTGCCAGCAGTTCGTCGGGGAGCAATCAGCCCCAGCATTTT.